This T cell receptor (beta chain) was sequenced during a study of T cells in Graves' hyperthyroidism and ophthalmopathy. Amplified TCR beta CDR3 regions came from RNA transcripts. RT-PCR in the first round (using the HTBI primer set) targeted the TCR CDR3. TCRdb called the multiplex PCR reads again in MiXCR, with one record for every CDR3 protein. The sample yields about 640,000 distinct CDR3 sequences, around 21% seen once. This clonotype was seen repeatedly, ten times or more. Germline assignment: CDR1 SGHAT and CDR2 FQNNGV. The V segment lost 4 bases and the J segment 3 bases; nucleotides outside the gene matches: 7. The CDR3 consists of 16 residues.

Sequencing was performed on blood. The sequence was obtained from a young man with Graves' ophthalmopathy. This chain connects TRBV11-2 to TRBJ2-7; 12 bases fit TRBD2. The CDR3 DNA reads as TGTGCCAGCAGCTCCCGGACTAGCGGGATTTTCTACGAGCAGTACTTC. It encodes CASSSRTSGIFYEQYF.